The present entry profiles one TCR beta chain with its context. Its specific antigen is unknown. No per-base quality is available; no much larger clone lies one base away. These data originate in a study of long-term antiretroviral therapy in people with HIV (dated by TCRdb to 2021 to 2024). General notes on the study: The earliest samples were collected roughly a decade before the 2015 WHO recommendation for immediate ART, at a time when ART was usually postponed until CD4 counts fell. This retrospective serial study examined whether starting ART and sustained HIV suppression were associated with changes in the composition and diversity of the TRB repertoire in peripheral blood. A total of 192 cryopreserved PBMC samples came from around 30 adults with confirmed HIV infection and were collected serially over a mean of about six years (range 1-12). Of the 30 to 35 participants with HIV, roughly 10 were female. No cross-contamination during QIAcube processing turned up in test extractions that ran a monoclonal T-cell line alongside 33 polyclonal samples.

The germline V gene provides CDR1 SNHLY and CDR2 FYNNEI. The CDR3 contains 13 residues, cysteine and phenylalanine counted. The only DNA kept is the CDR3, 39 bases in frame from the first base. V trim: 10 bases; J trim: 6 bases; unmatched bases: 9. Broader findings and caveats from the paper: Samples dated from the mid-2000s to the late 2010s, and the ART regimens used may be less effective than current ones. No data were available on ART adherence, viral resistance or therapy changes, limiting inferences about post-ART repertoire changes. Starting ART was linked to a significant rise in TRB diversity, yet even after long-term ART the diversity remained significantly lower than in transplant donor controls. Limited PBMC availability meant only the TCR beta chain was sequenced, without alpha chain pairing. CDR3 length ranges in HIV repertoires were narrower than in controls, and network structure suggested an antigen-experienced repertoire with only a slight naive shift after ART. Expanded TRB clones identified before ART initiation dominated the repertoire at all time points, although this dominance fluctuated and declined in many PLHIV after ART. Because cell numbers in pre-ART samples were limited, unsorted PBMC were profiled instead of sorted CD4+ and CD8+ T cells.

The immunoSEQ hsTCRB v3.0 assay was used at survey level resolution to sequence the TRB variable region. TRB sequencing targeted a depth of roughly 40,000-55,000 T-cell genomes per sample. Pooled TRB libraries were sequenced on an Illumina MiSeq with a v3 150-cycle kit. In the source study's methods: Repertoire analysis was run in R within a reproducible Nextflow workflow that covered QC, data transformation and analysis. LymphoSeq2, an R package for exploring AIRR-Seq data, was used to implement custom analyses. A few samples yielding fewer than 5000 total TRB sequences were excluded, leaving more than 150 analyzed HIV repertoires. Among the 180 to 200 HIV repertoires that were kept, around 59 were collected before ART initiation and around 130 were collected after ART initiation. Each repertoire was downsampled to 5000 TRB nucleotide sequences, and summary statistics were averaged across 100 downsampling iterations. TRB sequences were retained for analysis only if CDR3 regions of at least seven amino acids were present. Two measures captured diversity: a Shannon entropy-derived clonality score and the Gini coefficient. In the repertoire networks, any two of the top 5000 CDR3 amino acid sequences were connected whenever the two sequences differed by an edit distance of one. For TRB CDR3 amino acid sequences, GLIPH2 was used to predict antigen specificity groups and MHC restriction. To flag known CMV, EBV, HIV or tissue antigen associations, CDR3 amino acid sequences were matched against VDJdb and McPAS-TCR. Pre-ART, post-ART and control groups were compared with Wilcoxon signed-rank tests and Holm-Bonferroni correction. Held by TCRdb, this immuneACCESS table contains in-frame sequences only and omits some clones. Under half of the omission traces to an unresolved V gene where checked; the cause of the rest is unknown. The V and J calls and the clone size are those of that table, but D and trimming were determined from the DNA. This sample is represented by tens of thousands of clones; approximately 87% of them were singletons. Approximately 8.8% of the sample belongs to the ten largest clones.

Inclusion was restricted to participants for whom at least one PBMC sample before ART initiation and at least two post-ART samples were available. All participants with HIV were treated in the United States of America. Cryopreserved samples of about 0.9-11 million PBMC were thawed and washed before DNA extraction. At the time of the earliest PBMC sample, participants with HIV were aged between roughly 20 and 55 years. PBMC samples from each participant spanned 1-4 timepoints before ART initiation and 2-8 timepoints after ART initiation, with a median of 7 samples. Serial HIV viral load, CD4+ T-cell count, ART history and demographic data were obtained for every participant. Genomic DNA was extracted from unsorted PBMC with a Qiagen kit on a QIAcube, with processing performed in batches of 12 samples.

The TCR was taken from a middle-aged man with HIV. The chain is assembled from TRBV2 and TRBJ2-7; 10 bases in the middle match TRBD2. The starting material was unsorted PBMCs, obtained around 5 years after starting antiretroviral therapy. The nucleotides read TGTGCCACCGGTCAGGGACTAGCGCTCGAGCAGTACTTC. Translated, this is CATGQGLALEQYF.